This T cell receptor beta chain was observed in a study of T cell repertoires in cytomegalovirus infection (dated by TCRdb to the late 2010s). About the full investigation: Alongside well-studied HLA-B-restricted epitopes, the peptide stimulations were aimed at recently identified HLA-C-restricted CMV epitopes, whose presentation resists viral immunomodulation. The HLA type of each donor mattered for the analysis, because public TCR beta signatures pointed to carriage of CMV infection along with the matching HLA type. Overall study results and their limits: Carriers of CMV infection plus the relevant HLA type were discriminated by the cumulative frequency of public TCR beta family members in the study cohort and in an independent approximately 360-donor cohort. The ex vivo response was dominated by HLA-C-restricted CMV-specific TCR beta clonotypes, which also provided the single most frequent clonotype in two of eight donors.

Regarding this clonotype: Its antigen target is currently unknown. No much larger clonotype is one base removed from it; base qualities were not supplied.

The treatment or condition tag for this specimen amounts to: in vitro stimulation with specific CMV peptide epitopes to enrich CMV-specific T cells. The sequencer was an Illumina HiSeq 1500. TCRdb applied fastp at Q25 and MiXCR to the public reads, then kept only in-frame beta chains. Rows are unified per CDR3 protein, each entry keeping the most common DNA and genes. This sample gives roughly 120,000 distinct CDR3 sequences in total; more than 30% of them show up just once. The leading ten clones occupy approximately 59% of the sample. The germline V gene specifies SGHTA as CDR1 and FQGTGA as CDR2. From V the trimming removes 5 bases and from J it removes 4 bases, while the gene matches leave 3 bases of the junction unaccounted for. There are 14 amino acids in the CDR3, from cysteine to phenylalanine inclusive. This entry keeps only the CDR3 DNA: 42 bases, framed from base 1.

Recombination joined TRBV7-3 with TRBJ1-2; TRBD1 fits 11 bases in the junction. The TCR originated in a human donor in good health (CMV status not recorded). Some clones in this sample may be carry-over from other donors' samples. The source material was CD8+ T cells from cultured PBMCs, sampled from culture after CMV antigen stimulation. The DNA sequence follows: TGTGCCAGCAGCATGGGACAGGGGGGCTATGGCTACACCTTC. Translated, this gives CASSMGQGGYGYTF.